This T cell receptor beta chain was found in a study of T cell responses to AZD1222 COVID-19 vaccine. The CDR3 is made up of 13 amino acids. In germline, CDR1 is SGHTA, CDR2 FQGNSA. Trimming left V 2 bases short and J 5 bases short, with 7 bases between. Profiled with immunoSEQ multiplex PCR; TCRdb holds only in-frame clones, not every one. This sample carries 120,000 to 150,000 clones, about 88% of them seen once, and the ten largest clones take 4.5% to 6%. Study-wide points: Spike-wide coverage was observed for vaccine-associated CD4 TCRs, with dominant responses at 160-218 and 743-854. Reportedly, nearly half the spike-specific TCRs target unmutated variant regions. Spike-specific TCR breadth and depth went up after people got two AZD1222 doses.

Remarks on this clone: Its antigen is not identified.

This receptor was taken from an adult in good health. The rearrangement links TRBV7-2 to TRBJ1-5; D possibly corresponds to TRBD1 (5 bases). The sample consisted of peripheral blood, taken on day 0 of AZD1222 vaccination. In nucleotides, the CDR3 is TGTGCCAGCAGCTTACAGGGAGATCAGCCCCAGCATTTT. It is translated as CASSLQGDQPQHF.